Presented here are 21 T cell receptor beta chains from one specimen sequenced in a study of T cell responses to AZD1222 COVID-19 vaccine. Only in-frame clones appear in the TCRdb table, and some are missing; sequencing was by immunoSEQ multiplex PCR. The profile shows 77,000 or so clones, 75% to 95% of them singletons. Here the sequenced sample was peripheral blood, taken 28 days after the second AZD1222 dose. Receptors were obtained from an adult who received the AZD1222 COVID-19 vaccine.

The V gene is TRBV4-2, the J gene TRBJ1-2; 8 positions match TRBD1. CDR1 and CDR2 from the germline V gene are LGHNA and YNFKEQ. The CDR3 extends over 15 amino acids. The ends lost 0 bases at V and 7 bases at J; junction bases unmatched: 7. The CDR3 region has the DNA TGTGCCAGCAGCCAAGATGGTCCAGGGGGCACTGGCTACACCTTC. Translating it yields CASSQDGPGGTGYTF.

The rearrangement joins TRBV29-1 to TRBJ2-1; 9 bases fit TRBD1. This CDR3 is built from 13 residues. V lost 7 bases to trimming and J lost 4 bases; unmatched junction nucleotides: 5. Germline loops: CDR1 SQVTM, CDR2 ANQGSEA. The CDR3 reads CSADRGSYNEQFF. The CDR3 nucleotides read TGCAGCGCCGACAGGGGGTCGTACAATGAGCAGTTCTTC.

The CDR3 DNA sequence: TGTGCCAGCAGCCAAGATGGCCAGGCAAATCAGCCCCAGCATTTT. The encoded protein is CASSQDGQANQPQHF. This chain connects TRBV4-2 to TRBJ1-5; D unresolved. V was pared by 0 bases and J by 4 bases, with 10 bases between. Germline V CDR1 and CDR2: LGHNA, YNFKEQ. The length of the CDR3 is 15 residues.

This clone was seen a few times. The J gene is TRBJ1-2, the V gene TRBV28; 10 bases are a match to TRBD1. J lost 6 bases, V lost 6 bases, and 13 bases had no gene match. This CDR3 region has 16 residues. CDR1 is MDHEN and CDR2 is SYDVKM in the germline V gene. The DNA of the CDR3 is TGTGCCAGCAGCCCGGGGGGACAGGGGTCGTTGGATGGCTACACCTTC. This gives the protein CASSPGGQGSLDGYTF.

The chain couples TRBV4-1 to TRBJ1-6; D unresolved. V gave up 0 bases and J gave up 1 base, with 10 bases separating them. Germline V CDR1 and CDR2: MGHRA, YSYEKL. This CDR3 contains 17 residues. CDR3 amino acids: CASSQDRTASYNSPLHF. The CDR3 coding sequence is TGCGCCAGCAGCCAAGATAGGACCGCGTCCTATAATTCACCCCTCCACTTT.

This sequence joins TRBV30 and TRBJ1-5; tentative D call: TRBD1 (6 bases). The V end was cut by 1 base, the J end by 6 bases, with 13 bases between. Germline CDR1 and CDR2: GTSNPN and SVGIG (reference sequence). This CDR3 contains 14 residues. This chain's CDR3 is CAWSGGQGGQPQHF. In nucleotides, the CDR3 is TGTGCCTGGAGTGGGGGGCAGGGCGGTCAGCCCCAGCATTTT.

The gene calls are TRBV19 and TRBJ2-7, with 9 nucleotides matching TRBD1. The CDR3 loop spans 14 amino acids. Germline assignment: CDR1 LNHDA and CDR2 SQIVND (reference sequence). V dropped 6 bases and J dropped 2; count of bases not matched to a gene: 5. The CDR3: CASSAGTGTYEQYF. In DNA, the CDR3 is TGTGCCAGTAGCGCCGGGACAGGGACCTACGAGCAGTACTTC.

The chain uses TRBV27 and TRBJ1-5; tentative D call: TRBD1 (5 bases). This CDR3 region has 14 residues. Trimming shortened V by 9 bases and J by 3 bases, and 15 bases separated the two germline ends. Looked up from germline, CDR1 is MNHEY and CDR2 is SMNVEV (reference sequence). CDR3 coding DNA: TGTGCCAGTTCTCTTCAGGGTAACAATCAGCCCCAGCATTTT. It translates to CASSLQGNNQPQHF.

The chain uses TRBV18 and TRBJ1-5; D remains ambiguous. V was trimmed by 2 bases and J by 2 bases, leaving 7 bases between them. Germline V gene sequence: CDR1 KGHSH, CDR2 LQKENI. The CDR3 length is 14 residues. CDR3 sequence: CASSPGVGNQPQHF. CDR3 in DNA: TGTGCCAGCTCACCAGGGGTTGGCAATCAGCCCCAGCATTTT.

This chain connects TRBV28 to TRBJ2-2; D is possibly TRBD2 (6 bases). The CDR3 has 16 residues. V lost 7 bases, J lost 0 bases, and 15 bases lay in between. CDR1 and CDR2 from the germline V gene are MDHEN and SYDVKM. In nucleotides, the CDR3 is TGTGCCAGCACTAACCGGGGGTTCGCGAACACCGGGGAGCTGTTTTTT. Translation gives CASTNRGFANTGELFF.

CDR3: CASLDAASYEQYF. CDR3 DNA: TGCGCCAGCCTAGATGCGGCTTCCTACGAGCAGTACTTC. The rearrangement joins TRBV10-2 to TRBJ2-7; D gene uncertain. Between the trimmed V and J ends, which lost 8 bases and 1 base, there was a span of 12 bases. The germline V gene encodes CDR1 WSHSY and CDR2 SAAADI. CDR3 length: 13 residues.

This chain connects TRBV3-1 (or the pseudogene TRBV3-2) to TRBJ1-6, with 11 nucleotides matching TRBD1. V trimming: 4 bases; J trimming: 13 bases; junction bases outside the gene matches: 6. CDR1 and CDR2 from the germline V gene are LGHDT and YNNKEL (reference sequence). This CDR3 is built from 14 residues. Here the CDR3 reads CASSRGTGGSPLHF. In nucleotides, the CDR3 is TGTGCCAGCAGCCGAGGGACAGGGGGTTCGCCCCTCCACTTT.

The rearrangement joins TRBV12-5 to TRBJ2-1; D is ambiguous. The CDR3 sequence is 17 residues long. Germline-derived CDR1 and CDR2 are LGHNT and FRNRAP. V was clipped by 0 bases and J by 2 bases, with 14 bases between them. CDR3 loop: CASGLVLGLGTYNEQFF. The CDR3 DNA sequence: TGTGCTAGTGGTTTGGTCCTGGGTCTGGGAACCTACAATGAGCAGTTCTTC.

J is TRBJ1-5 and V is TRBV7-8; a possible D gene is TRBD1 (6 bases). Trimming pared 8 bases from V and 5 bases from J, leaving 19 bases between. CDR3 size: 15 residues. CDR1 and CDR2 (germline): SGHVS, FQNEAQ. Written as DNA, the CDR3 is TGTGCCAGCGGCCCGTCGTTAGGGGGAGATCAGCCCCAGCATTTT. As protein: CASGPSLGGDQPQHF.

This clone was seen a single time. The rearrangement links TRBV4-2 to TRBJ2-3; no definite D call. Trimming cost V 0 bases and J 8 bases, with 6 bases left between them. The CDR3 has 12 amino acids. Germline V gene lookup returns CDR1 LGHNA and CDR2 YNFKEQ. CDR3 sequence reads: CASSQDIGTQYF. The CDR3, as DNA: TGTGCCAGCAGCCAAGATATAGGTACGCAGTATTTT.

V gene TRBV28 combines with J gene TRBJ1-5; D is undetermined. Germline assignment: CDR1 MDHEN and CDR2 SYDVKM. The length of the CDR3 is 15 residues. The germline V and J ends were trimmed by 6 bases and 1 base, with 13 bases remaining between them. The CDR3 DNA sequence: TGTGCCAGCAGGGCGGGCGGGTCAAGCAATCAGCCCCAGCATTTT. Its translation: CASRAGGSSNQPQHF.

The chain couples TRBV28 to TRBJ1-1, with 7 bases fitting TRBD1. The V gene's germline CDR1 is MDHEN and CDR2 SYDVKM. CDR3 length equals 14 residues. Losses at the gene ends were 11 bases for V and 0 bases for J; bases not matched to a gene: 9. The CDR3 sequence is CAASEGAVNTEAFF. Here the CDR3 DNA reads TGTGCCGCTTCGGAGGGGGCGGTGAACACTGAAGCTTTCTTT.

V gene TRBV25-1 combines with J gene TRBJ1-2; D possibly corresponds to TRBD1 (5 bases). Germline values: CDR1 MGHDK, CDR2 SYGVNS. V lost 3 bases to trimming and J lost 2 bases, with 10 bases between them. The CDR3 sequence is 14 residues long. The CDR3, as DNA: TGTGCCAGCAGTGACCCAGGGCCGAACTATGGCTACACCTTC. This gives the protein CASSDPGPNYGYTF.

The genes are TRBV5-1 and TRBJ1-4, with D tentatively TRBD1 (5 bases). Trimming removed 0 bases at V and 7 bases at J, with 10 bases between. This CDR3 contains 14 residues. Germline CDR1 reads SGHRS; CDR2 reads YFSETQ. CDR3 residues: CASSLGQLGEKLFF. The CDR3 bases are TGCGCCAGCAGCTTGGGACAGTTAGGTGAAAAACTGTTTTTT.

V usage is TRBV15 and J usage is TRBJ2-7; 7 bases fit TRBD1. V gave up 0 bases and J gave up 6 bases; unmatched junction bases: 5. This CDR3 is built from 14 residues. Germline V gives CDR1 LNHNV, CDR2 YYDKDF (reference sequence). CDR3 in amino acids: CATSRDGRGFEQYF. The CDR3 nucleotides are TGTGCCACCAGCAGAGATGGCAGGGGGTTCGAGCAGTACTTC.

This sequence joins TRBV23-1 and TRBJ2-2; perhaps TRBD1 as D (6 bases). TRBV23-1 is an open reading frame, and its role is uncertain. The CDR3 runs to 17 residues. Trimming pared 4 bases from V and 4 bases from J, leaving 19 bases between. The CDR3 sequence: CASSLMASLGGTGELFF. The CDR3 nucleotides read TGCGCCAGCAGTCTCATGGCGAGTCTAGGGGGCACCGGGGAGCTGTTTTTT.